The 18 T cell receptor beta chains below were found in one sample sequenced in a study of Graves' ophthalmopathy and Graves' hyperthyroidism. Transcripts of RNA were the source for amplifying TCR beta CDR3 regions. The library came from an HTBI-primed first-round RT-PCR and a second-round multiplex PCR. Using its own MiXCR run on the multiplex PCR reads, TCRdb lists one record per CDR3 protein. The sample lists roughly 1.1 million distinct CDR3 sequences, roughly 35% occurring once. What was sequenced was peripheral blood or thyroid tissue (not recorded which). The receptors were sampled from an adult man with Graves' hyperthyroidism.

This clonotype has a handful of counts. The chain joins TRBV6-5 to TRBJ2-5; D ambiguous. From germline, CDR1 is MNHEY and CDR2 SVGAGI. The V and J ends lost 2 bases and 8 bases respectively, with 12 bases between them. The CDR3 runs 13 residues. CDR3 region: CASSYGPKSTQYF. Written as DNA, the CDR3 is TGTGCCAGCAGTTACGGACCCAAGTCAACCCAGTACTTC.

In the case of this clonotype: This likely comes from a read error, as the CDR3 has no conserved phenylalanine or tryptophan at its end. No DNA is shown, since the ends of the CDR3 on it are uncertain; the CDR3 is the one TCRdb lists. The chain couples TRBV9 to TRBJ1-3. Germline loops: CDR1 SGDLS, CDR2 YYNGEE. The CDR3 numbers 11 amino acids, ends counted. CDR3: CASSVVKGAGT.

The genes are TRBV19 and TRBJ1-6; the D is unclear. CDR3 length: 12 amino acids. Germline values: CDR1 LNHDA, CDR2 SQIVND (reference sequence). V lost 3 bases, J lost 9 bases, and 6 bases lay in between. CDR3 in amino acids: CASSIYSSPLHF. CDR3 DNA: TGTGCCAGTAGTATCTACAGTTCACCCCTCCACTTT.

Regarding this clonotype: A clone one base away is much larger, so this may be a read error. Here the CDR3 omits its conserved ending phenylalanine or tryptophan, so a read error is the likely source. The chain employs TRBV2 and TRBJ2-7; the D gene could be TRBD1 or TRBD2 (5 bases each). V was clipped by 4 bases and J by 6 bases, with 10 bases between them. This CDR3 region has 12 residues. From germline, CDR1 is SNHLY and CDR2 FYNNEI. The CDR3 loop reads CASSVLGTEQYY. CDR3 sequence (DNA): TGTGCCAGCAGTGTATTAGGGACCGAGCAGTACTAC.

Only a few counts were recorded for this clonotype. The chain has TRBV20-1 and TRBJ2-7; 9 bases map to TRBD1. J gave up 5 bases and V 1 base, and 6 bases lay outside the gene matches. CDR1 DFQATT and CDR2 SNEGSKA come from the germline V gene (reference sequence). CDR3 length equals 14 residues. For the CDR3, the DNA is TGCAGTGCTAGAGGAAACAGGGGGCTTGACGAGCAGTACTTC. It specifies CSARGNRGLDEQYF.

The J gene is TRBJ1-2, the V gene TRBV4-1, with D maybe TRBD1 (6 bases). CDR1 and CDR2 from the germline V gene are MGHRA and YSYEKL. The CDR3 contains 14 residues. The V end was cut by 4 bases, the J end by 6 bases, with 15 bases between. The CDR3 is CASSPNPGENGYTF. The CDR3 DNA reads TGCGCCAGCAGCCCAAACCCAGGGGAGAATGGCTACACCTTC.

This clonotype was seen ten or more times. The rearrangement joins TRBV12-3 or TRBV12-4 to TRBJ1-2; 9 nucleotides line up with TRBD1. The CDR3 contains 13 residues. Trimming took 3 bases from V and 6 from J; bases not matched to a gene: 2. For the CDR3, the DNA is TGTGCCAGCAGTTTTTGGGACAGGGATGGCTACACCTTC. This encodes CASSFWDRDGYTF.

The chain uses TRBV9 and TRBJ2-2, with unresolved D. The CDR3 length is 12 residues. The V end lost 0 bases, the J end lost 7 bases, and 4 bases lay between the germline ends. Germline lookup yields CDR1 SGDLS and CDR2 YYNGEE. CDR3 bases: TGTGCCAGCAGCGTAGGTTTCGGGGAGCTGTTTTTT. Amino acids: CASSVGFGELFF.

CDR3 in DNA: TGTGCCAGCAGGGCCGCGGGACAGGGAAGTCAGCAGTACTTC. Encoded protein: CASRAAGQGSQQYF. V gene TRBV7-9 combines with J gene TRBJ2-7; 9 bases map to TRBD1. The V gene end was trimmed by 6 bases and the J gene end by 8 bases; junction bases not matched to a gene: 11. The germline V gene encodes CDR1 SEHNR and CDR2 FQNEAQ (reference sequence). This CDR3 spans 14 amino acids.

The table lists this clonotype with a few counts. The chain recombines TRBV7-2 with TRBJ1-5; unclear D gene. CDR1 is SGHTA, CDR2 FQGNSA, per germline. The germline V and J ends were trimmed by 6 bases and 4 bases, with 19 bases remaining between them. The CDR3 consists of 16 residues. The CDR3 DNA is TGTGCCAGCAGTTCCTCGCGGCCTGAAGCAAATCAGCCCCAGCATTTT. It specifies CASSSSRPEANQPQHF.

This clonotype was observed many times. This chain joins TRBV29-1 and TRBJ1-1; 8 bases are shared with TRBD1. The CDR3 consists of 13 residues. The ends lost 6 bases at V and 4 bases at J; junction bases unmatched: 7. Germline V lookup: CDR1 SQVTM, CDR2 ANQGSEA. The CDR3 nucleotides read TGCAGCGTGACAGGGGCCTTGGGCACTGAAGCTTTCTTT. Amino acids: CSVTGALGTEAFF. The entire variable domain, with the rest obtained from reference TRBV29-1 and TRBJ1-1, is as follows: SAVISQKPSRDICQRGTSLTIQCQVDSQVTMMFWYRQQPGQSLTLIATANQGSEATYESGFVIDKFPISRPNLTFSTLTVSNMSPEDSSIYLCSVTGALGTEAFFGQGTRLTVV.

This clonotype has only a few counts. This chain uses TRBV4-3 with TRBJ1-6, with TRBD1 as a possible D gene (5 bases). Deletions cut 5 bases from V and 2 bases from J, with 13 bases between. Germline CDR1 reads LGHNA; CDR2 reads YSLEER. The CDR3 runs 16 residues. Here the CDR3 reads CASSKTREAYNSPLHF. The CDR3 DNA reads TGCGCCAGCAGCAAAACCAGGGAAGCCTATAATTCACCCCTCCACTTT.

The rearrangement uses TRBV18 and TRBJ2-7; 7 bases align to TRBD1. Germline loops: CDR1 KGHSH, CDR2 LQKENI. V lost 3 bases to trimming and J lost 2 bases; unmatched junction nucleotides: 4. The CDR3 spans 14 residues. CDR3 DNA: TGTGCCAGCTCACCGACAGGGTCAGCCTACGAGCAGTACTTC. Its protein product is CASSPTGSAYEQYF. The full variable domain, in which reference TRBV18 and TRBJ2-7 provide the parts outside the CDR3, is NAGVMQNPRHLVRRRGQEARLRCSPMKGHSHVYWYRQLPEEGLKFMVYLQKENIIDESGMPKERFSAEFPKEGPSILRIQQVVRGDSAAYFCASSPTGSAYEQYFGPGTRLTVT.

This clonotype has at least ten counts. This chain links TRBV10-3 with TRBJ2-7; possible D gene TRBD1, 5 bases. This CDR3 has 12 amino acids. The V gene's germline CDR1 is ENHRY and CDR2 SYGVKD. The V end lost 4 bases, the J end lost 2 bases, and 6 bases lay between the germline ends. Here the CDR3 reads CAISATAYEQYF. The CDR3 bases are TGTGCCATCAGTGCGACAGCCTACGAGCAGTACTTC.

The chain couples TRBV20-1 to TRBJ1-6, with 7 bases identical to TRBD1. V was pared by 8 bases and J by 6 bases, with 1 base of the junction left unmatched. This CDR3 has 11 residues. Germline-derived CDR1 and CDR2 are DFQATT and SNEGSKA (reference sequence). The CDR3 sequence is CSWDSNSPLHF. CDR3 DNA: TGCAGTTGGGACAGTAATTCACCCCTCCACTTT.

A remark on this clonotype: This may be a read error: a much more frequent sequence differs by one nucleotide. V gene TRBV9 combines with J gene TRBJ2-5, with D possibly being TRBD2 (6 bases). V was trimmed by 0 bases and J by 4 bases, leaving 13 bases between them. CDR1 is SGDLS and CDR2 is YYNGEE in the germline V gene. The CDR3 runs 15 residues. CDR3 loop: CASSVGSAGRETQYF. In DNA, the CDR3 is TGTGCCAGCAGCGTAGGTTCGGCGGGGAGAGAGACCCAGTACTTC.

This clonotype was counted ten times or more. The V and J genes are TRBV10-2 and TRBJ1-2; TRBD1 aligns across 7 bases. This CDR3 is built from 13 residues. Germline V gene data show CDR1 as WSHSY and CDR2 as SAAADI. The ends lost 8 bases at V and 3 bases at J; junction bases unmatched: 6. CDR3 coding DNA: TGCGCCAGCGGCACAGGGGACTACTATGGCTACACCTTC. It translates to CASGTGDYYGYTF.

The gene calls are TRBV7-9 and TRBJ1-2, with 7 bases that match TRBD1. The CDR3 has 14 residues. CDR1 and CDR2 from the germline V gene are SEHNR and FQNEAQ (reference sequence). The V segment lost 6 bases and the J segment 4 bases; nucleotides outside the gene matches: 8. For the CDR3, the DNA is TGTGCCAGCAGACAGGGACAGCATAGCTATGGCTACACCTTC. Its translation: CASRQGQHSYGYTF.